This T cell receptor beta chain comes out of a study of cytomegalovirus exposure and HLA in healthy donors. The length of the CDR3 is 15 residues. With 4 bases clipped from V and 3 bases from J, the junction kept 5 bases outside the gene matches. CDR1 and CDR2 (germline): SNHLY, FYNNEI. Researchers ran the PCR with 60 Vbeta and 13 Jbeta primers. Sequencing used immunoSEQ multiplex PCR; TCRdb keeps in-frame clones, though not all of them. The data hold some 150,000 clones, with about 72% observed a single time. This clone was picked up one time. Its antigen is not identified. This donor's CMV serostatus is unrecorded. Study findings and constraints: In a later analysis, at a false discovery rate of 0.05, roughly 17,000 TCR beta sequences matched HLA alleles.

This receptor was taken from a human donor in good health. The chain uses TRBV2 and TRBJ2-7; TRBD1 matches at 11 bases. Sequences were obtained from PBMCs. The CDR3 is CASSARGTGGYEQYF. The DNA for the CDR3 is TGTGCCAGCAGTGCGAGGGGGACAGGGGGCTACGAGCAGTACTTC.